Described below is a single T cell receptor beta chain sequence and its context. At least ten counts were recorded for this clonotype. Its antigen is not yet known. No much larger clonotype is one base removed from it; base qualities were not supplied. Relative to germline, V is 7 bases shorter and J is 3 bases shorter, with 10 bases between their ends. From its cysteine to its phenylalanine, the CDR3 spans 12 amino acids. Only the CDR3 part of the read is kept: 36 bases, read in frame from the first base. These data are taken from a study of regulatory T cells in long-lasting Graves disease (dated by TCRdb to about 2021). Notes on the research overall: Persistent Graves' disease was defined as persistently positive TSH receptor autoantibodies together with antithyroid drug treatment for over 5 years. Persistent Graves' disease patients were compared with newly diagnosed Graves' disease patients by peripheral blood TCR sequencing and RNA sequencing. The study was conducted in China and was registered as a clinical trial. A total of some 33 samples were covered by TCR sequencing, comprising about 13 persistent and around 20 newly diagnosed Graves' disease patients. Persistent Graves' disease patients in the clinical cohort had taken antithyroid drugs for around 10 years on average.

Points the paper makes about the study in general: Compared with newly diagnosed patients, patients with persistent Graves' disease had lower TCR Shannon entropy and fewer highly expanded clones, which suggests clonal expansion. Only the TCR beta chain was sequenced and analyzed. The study examined only peripheral blood because the primary lesion, thyroid tissue, could not be accessed. The small sample size was acknowledged by the authors as a limitation that may reduce accuracy. A larger number of public clonotypes was shared among persistent patients (more than 2,500) than among newly diagnosed patients (around 880). Preferential use of TRBV28, TRBJ1-2 and TRBJ2-5 was observed in persistent disease, whereas TRBV20-1 and TRBJ2-1 were favored in newly diagnosed disease.

Library method: multiplex PCR. Sequencing used an Illumina HiSeq 4000. iRepertoire HTBI primers and Arm-PCR amplification of CDR3 regions were used to construct TCR beta libraries. Before sequencing, the PCR products underwent gel purification. Turning to the authors' computational methods: Gene usage analysis of CDR3 amino acid clonotypes relied on the 60 to 65 TRBV and about 15 TRBJ segments identified across samples. Filtered high-quality paired reads were merged into contigs using COPE and FqMerger. BLAST was used to align contigs to IMGT TRBV, TRBD and TRBJ reference genes, and CDR3 was defined according to IMGT. Any clonotype with a frequency above 0.1% was counted as a highly expanded clone. Repertoire diversity was measured by Shannon entropy, and V-J evenness by the Gini coefficient. A clonotype was considered public if more than one individual shared it. TCRdb reprocessing: public reads trimmed at Q25 with fastp, clones called with MiXCR, in-frame beta chains kept. Rows are combined by CDR3 protein, so each entry shows the most common genes and DNA. TCRdb, not the original authors, processed these V and J calls. Within this sample are around 460,000 distinct CDR3 sequences, with about 22% of them counted one time only. Roughly 7% of the sample rests with the top ten.

What this sample's time point label stands for: persistent/refractory GD, antithyroid drugs over 5 years with positive TRAb. For both TCR sequencing and RNA sequencing, RNA was extracted from PBMCs using TRIzol. The diagnosis of Graves' disease was made according to American Thyroid Association guidelines. Patients were recruited from an endocrinology department in Xi'an, China. From each patient, about 9.7 milliliters of peripheral blood was collected into an EDTA anticoagulant tube. PBMCs were isolated by Ficoll Paque Plus density gradient separation without further T cell sorting. RNA quality was checked with an Agilent 2100 Bioanalyzer and agarose gel, and concentration with a NanoDrop 2000.

The chain is encoded by TRBV12-3 or TRBV12-4 joined to TRBJ2-7; the D gene identity is not certain. The TCR sequence derives from a female donor with Graves disease. This specimen consisted of peripheral blood mononuclear cells (PBMCs), obtained when the disease was refractory, from a patient treated with antithyroid drugs. CDR3 protein: CASIGVDYEQYF. Here is the DNA: TGTGCCAGCATAGGCGTTGACTACGAGCAGTACTTC.